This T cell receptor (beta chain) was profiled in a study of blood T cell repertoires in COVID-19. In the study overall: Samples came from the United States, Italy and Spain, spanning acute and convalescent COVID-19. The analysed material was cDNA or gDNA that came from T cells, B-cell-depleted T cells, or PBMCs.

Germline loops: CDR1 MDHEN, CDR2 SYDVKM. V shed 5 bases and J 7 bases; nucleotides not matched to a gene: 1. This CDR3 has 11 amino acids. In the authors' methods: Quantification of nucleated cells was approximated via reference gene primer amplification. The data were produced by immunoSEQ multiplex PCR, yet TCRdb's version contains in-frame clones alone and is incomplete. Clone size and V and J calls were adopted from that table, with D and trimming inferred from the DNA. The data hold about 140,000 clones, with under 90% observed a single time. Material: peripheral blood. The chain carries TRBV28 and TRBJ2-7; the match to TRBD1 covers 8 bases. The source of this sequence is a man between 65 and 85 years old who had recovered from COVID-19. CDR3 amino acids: CASSGQGEQYF. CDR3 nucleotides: TGTGCCAGCAGTGGACAGGGTGAGCAGTACTTC.